A single sample is the source of the 20 T cell receptor beta chains below, sequenced in a study of identifying expanded T cells in peripheral blood. Generated by immunoSEQ multiplex PCR, the TCRdb table keeps only in-frame clones and is missing some. The table shows roughly 100,000 clones, with about 91% occurring only once. Sequencing used blood. The source is a person aged 18 to 75 in good health.

A word on this clone: One end of the junction does not line up with germline, which may come from a read error. The sample contains more than one DNA sequence encoding this CDR3. The chain joins TRBV29-1 to TRBJ1-1; no clear D gene. There are 15 residues in the CDR3. Germline V CDR1 and CDR2: SQVTM, ANQGSEA. The CDR3 is CSVAISALRNTEAFF. The CDR3 DNA follows: TGCAGCGTTGCAATAAGCGCGTTAAGGAACACTGAGGCTTTCTTT.

The chain has TRBV5-1 and TRBJ2-1; D remains ambiguous. The CDR3 spans 13 residues. V gave up 0 bases and J gave up 7 bases, with 8 bases separating them. CDR1 and CDR2 (germline): SGHRS, YFSETQ. The CDR3: CASSLDALNEQFF. DNA for the CDR3: TGCGCCAGCAGCTTGGATGCGTTGAATGAGCAGTTCTTC.

The gene calls are TRBV5-1 and TRBJ2-2; D uncertain. Germline loops: CDR1 SGHRS, CDR2 YFSETQ. This CDR3 spans 14 amino acids. Between the trimmed V and J ends, which lost 4 bases and 4 bases, there was a span of 11 bases. The CDR3 DNA sequence: TGCGCCAGCAGCCCCGGACCCTCCACCGGGGAGCTGTTTTTT. Amino acids: CASSPGPSTGELFF.

This chain links TRBV4-3 with TRBJ2-2, with D unresolved. The CDR3 totals 13 residues. Germline CDR1 is LGHNA and CDR2 is YSLEER. V lost 3 bases and J lost 6, with 8 bases in between. The CDR3 DNA follows: TGCGCCAGCAGCCACGAGTCGGCCGGGGAGCTGTTTTTT. It translates to CASSHESAGELFF.

The chain recombines TRBV21-1 with TRBJ2-1; TRBD2 is the table's D call, not checked against the DNA. TRBV21-1 is marked as a pseudogene. The CDR3 sequence is 15 residues long. CDR3 residues: CASSVGGRVKGEQFF. CDR3 coding DNA: TGTGCCAGCAGCGTCGGCGGGAGGGTTAAGGGTGAGCAGTTCTTC.

This clone was found once. The CDR3, as DNA: TGTGCCAGCAGTCCTAGCGGGAGGGCTCGGGAGCAGTTCTTC. Translation gives CASSPSGRAREQFF. The chain joins TRBV5-6 to TRBJ2-1; 12 bases fit TRBD2. V shed 5 bases and J 10 bases; nucleotides not matched to a gene: 7. This CDR3 region has 14 residues. Per the germline V gene, CDR1 is SGHDT and CDR2 is YYEEEE.

The V call is TRBV29-1, the J call TRBJ1-1; D remains unclear. There are 12 residues in the CDR3. V lost 4 bases to trimming and J lost 2 bases, with 8 bases between them. Germline values: CDR1 SQVTM, CDR2 ANQGSEA. The chain's CDR3 is CSVGQINTEAFF. The CDR3 DNA reads as TGCAGCGTTGGCCAGATCAACACTGAAGCTTTCTTT. The whole variable domain, filled in from reference TRBV29-1 and TRBJ1-1, reads SAVISQKPSRDICQRGTSLTIQCQVDSQVTMMFWYRQQPGQSLTLIATANQGSEATYESGFVIDKFPISRPNLTFSTLTVSNMSPEDSSIYLCSVGQINTEAFFGQGTRLTVV.

Notes on this clone: This specimen includes other DNA sequences encoding the same CDR3. V gene TRBV30 combines with J gene TRBJ1-4, with D hard to call. The CDR3 sequence is 12 residues long. The V and J ends lost 0 bases and 8 bases respectively, with 7 bases between them. The germline gives CDR1 GTSNPN, CDR2 SVGIG (reference sequence). The CDR3 is CAWSVLREKLFF. Here the CDR3 DNA reads TGTGCCTGGAGTGTATTGAGAGAAAAACTGTTTTTT.

The genes are TRBV19 and TRBJ2-1; no definite D call. V gave up 2 bases and J gave up 16 bases, with 15 bases separating them. The CDR3 covers 12 residues. Germline loops: CDR1 LNHDA, CDR2 SQIVND (reference sequence). CDR3 residues: CASSIFRGPPFF. DNA for the CDR3: TGTGCCAGTAGTATATTTCGAGGCCCTCCTTTCTTC.

The chain links TRBV6-5 to TRBJ1-1, with D unclear. Germline CDR1 reads MNHEY; CDR2 reads SVGAGI. V lost 7 bases, J lost 7 bases, and 13 bases lay in between. This CDR3 is built from 12 residues. The CDR3 sequence: CASINLGIEAFF. The CDR3 DNA is TGTGCCAGCATTAACCTAGGGATTGAAGCTTTCTTT.

The chain employs TRBV30 and TRBJ1-3; 9 bases line up with TRBD1. V was pared by 4 bases and J by 0 bases, with 4 bases of the junction left unmatched. Germline CDR1 is GTSNPN and CDR2 is SVGIG (reference sequence). This CDR3 is 15 amino acids long. This CDR3 is CAWKGQGISGNTIYF. The CDR3 coding sequence is TGTGCCTGGAAAGGACAGGGGATCTCTGGAAACACCATATATTTT.

This sequence joins TRBV7-9 and TRBJ2-3, with TRBD2 matching over 9 bases. Per germline, CDR1 SEHNR and CDR2 FQNEAQ (reference sequence). CDR3 length equals 16 residues. Trimming took 3 bases from V and 4 from J; bases not matched to a gene: 8. CDR3 sequence (DNA): TGTGCCAGCAGCTTCATTGTAGCGGGAGACTCAGATACGCAGTATTTT. Protein product: CASSFIVAGDSDTQYF.

CDR3: CASSLSGGLSTDTQYF. The CDR3 DNA is TGTGCCAGCAGCTTATCTGGGGGTCTTTCCACAGATACGCAGTATTTT. The gene calls are TRBV7-2 and TRBJ2-3, with D perhaps matching TRBD1 or TRBD2 (5 bases each). The V gene's germline CDR1 is SGHTA and CDR2 FQGNSA. Trimming removed 2 bases at V and 2 bases at J, with 14 bases between. CDR3 size: 16 residues.

This sequence joins TRBV5-6 and TRBJ2-7, with D perhaps TRBD2 (6 bases). The CDR3 length is 14 residues. The germline CDR1 and CDR2 sequences are SGHDT and YYEEEE. The V end was cut by 4 bases, the J end by 3 bases, with 14 bases between. The CDR3 region has the DNA TGTGCCAGCAGCGTCCGGGGACTTTTCTACGAGCAGTACTTC. Translated, it gives CASSVRGLFYEQYF. Looking up the rest from reference TRBV5-6 and TRBJ2-7 gives the full variable domain: DAGVTQSPTHLIKTRGQQVTLRCSPKSGHDTVSWYQQALGQGPQFIFQYYEEEERQRGNFPDRFSGHQFPNYSSELNVNALLLGDSALYLCASSVRGLFYEQYFGPGTRLTVT.

The chain joins TRBV4-1 to TRBJ2-1; D possibly uses TRBD1 or TRBD2 (5 bases each). The CDR3 is made up of 16 amino acids. V shed 1 base and J shed 1 base, with 11 bases lying between them. Germline lookup yields CDR1 MGHRA and CDR2 YSYEKL. Here the CDR3 reads CASSQGRGFSYNEQFF. CDR3 nucleotide sequence: TGCGCCAGCAGCCAAGGCCGGGGCTTTTCCTACAATGAGCAGTTCTTC.

The chain couples TRBV6-1 to TRBJ2-7, with TRBD1 as a possible D gene (5 bases). Trimming removed 6 bases from V and 2 bases from J, with 11 bases in between. The length of the CDR3 is 13 residues. Germline assignment: CDR1 MNHNS and CDR2 SASEGT. CDR3 bases: TGTGCCAGCAGACCGACAGCCGCCTACGAGCAGTACTTC. Residues: CASRPTAAYEQYF.

V gene TRBV10-3 combines with J gene TRBJ2-7, with 7 nucleotides matching TRBD1. In germline, CDR1 is ENHRY, CDR2 SYGVKD. CDR3 size: 14 residues. V lost 3 bases, J lost 4 bases, and 6 bases stayed unmatched. The CDR3 nucleotides are TGTGCCATCAGTGACACCCCGACAGGGTACGAGCAGTACTTC. Amino acid sequence: CAISDTPTGYEQYF.

The V and J genes are TRBV29-1 and TRBJ2-1; TRBD1 or TRBD2 may be the D gene (5 bases each). The CDR3 length is 13 residues. V lost 2 bases, J lost 2 bases, and 7 bases lay in between. CDR1 is SQVTM and CDR2 is ANQGSEA in the germline V gene. The CDR3 DNA follows: TGCAGCGTTGAACAGGGAGCCTACAATGAGCAGTTCTTC. It specifies CSVEQGAYNEQFF.

The chain links TRBV11-1 to TRBJ2-1; no definite D call. V lost 5 bases to trimming and J lost 0 bases, with 5 bases between them. This CDR3 spans 13 amino acids. CDR1 and CDR2 from the germline V gene are SGHAT and FQDESV (reference sequence). The CDR3: CASSRASYNEQFF. DNA of the CDR3: TGTGCCAGCAGCCGGGCCTCCTACAATGAGCAGTTCTTC.

The V gene is TRBV7-6, the J gene TRBJ2-5; D unresolved. Trimming cost V 5 bases and J 5 bases, with 18 bases left between them. The germline gives CDR1 SGHVS, CDR2 FNYEAQ. The CDR3 contains 15 residues. CDR3 residues: CASSPSWGSVETQYF. CDR3 DNA sequence: TGTGCCAGCAGCCCGAGTTGGGGTTCAGTGGAGACCCAGTACTTC.